What follows are 6 T cell receptor beta chains derived from one specimen sequenced in a study of cytomegalovirus exposure and HLA in healthy donors (dated by TCRdb to about 2017). Library preparation employed the immunoSEQ multiplex PCR assay. The multiplex PCR relied on a mix of 60 forward primers for TCR Vbeta segments and 13 reverse primers for TCR Jbeta segments. What TCRdb holds here is the immuneACCESS table cut down to in-frame rearrangements. Part of the clones is not present; checked against another copy, under half of the missing clones reflect an unresolved V gene, and the others are unexplained. The table for this sample lists about 110,000 clones; around 80% of them were counted only once. Clones ranked in the top ten supply under 15% of the sample. The sample taken for sequencing was PBMCs. All receptors derive from a man aged 30-40 years in good health and CMV-seropositive.

The V gene is TRBV5-4, the J gene TRBJ2-3; 8 nucleotides match TRBD2. Trimming removed 4 bases from V and 4 bases from J; junction bases left unmatched: 5. The CDR3 runs 14 residues. Germline CDR1 reads SGHNT; CDR2 reads YYREEE (reference sequence). CDR3 coding DNA: TGTGCCAGCAGCCTCGGACTAGCATCAGATACGCAGTATTTT. It is translated as CASSLGLASDTQYF. The whole variable domain, remainder taken from reference TRBV5-4 and TRBJ2-3, is ETGVTQSPTHLIKTRGQQVTLRCSSQSGHNTVSWYQQALGQGPQFIFQYYREEENGRGNFPPRFSGLQFPNYSSELNVNALELDDSALYLCASSLGLASDTQYFGPGTRLTVL.

The chain couples TRBV6-5 to TRBJ2-7; 11 bases map to TRBD1. In germline, CDR1 is MNHEY, CDR2 SVGAGI. The CDR3 has 14 residues. The J segment lost 3 bases and the V segment lost 6 bases, leaving 4 bases of the junction unmatched. CDR3 nucleotide sequence: TGTGCCAGCAGACGGACAGGGGGCCTCTACGAGCAGTACTTC. Encoded protein: CASRRTGGLYEQYF.

The chain's CDR3 is CASSRGGQGSNRRYGYTF. The CDR3 region has the DNA TGTGCCAGTAGTAGGGGGGGACAGGGGTCGAATCGGCGTTATGGCTACACCTTC. This chain joins TRBV19 and TRBJ1-2; 10 bases fit TRBD1. Trimming at V came to 4 bases and at J to 5 bases, leaving 16 bases not matched to a gene. In germline, CDR1 is LNHDA, CDR2 SQIVND (reference sequence). The CDR3 has 18 amino acids.

V usage is TRBV4-2 and J usage is TRBJ2-1, with 9 bases aligning to TRBD2. The V and J ends lost 0 bases and 3 bases, in that order; junction bases with no gene match: 3. The length of the CDR3 is 16 residues. Germline V CDR1 and CDR2: LGHNA, YNFKEQ. The CDR3 region is CASSQDPRGGYNEQFF. The CDR3 DNA sequence: TGTGCCAGCAGCCAAGATCCGCGGGGGGGCTACAATGAGCAGTTCTTC.

This clone was recorded once. V and J are TRBV5-1 and TRBJ2-1, with TRBD1 matching 9 bases. J was trimmed by 1 base and V by 0 bases; bases with no gene match: 11. This CDR3 contains 19 residues. From germline, CDR1 is SGHRS and CDR2 YFSETQ. The CDR3 DNA reads TGCGCCAGCAGCTTGGAGCGGGACAGGGATTTCCGGTCCTACAATGAGCAGTTCTTC. Translation: CASSLERDRDFRSYNEQFF.

The chain is built from TRBV5-6 and TRBJ2-5, with D maybe TRBD2 (5 bases). CDR3 length: 14 amino acids. Trimming removed 4 bases at V and 7 bases at J, with 17 bases between. The germline V gene encodes CDR1 SGHDT and CDR2 YYEEEE. The CDR3 DNA follows: TGTGCCAGCAGCACCGCGACCCCTGCGGGGACCCAGTACTTC. It codes for CASSTATPAGTQYF.